Below are 23 T cell receptor beta chains sequenced from a single sample in a study of pediatric ulcerative colitis. Sequenced by immunoSEQ multiplex PCR; TCRdb stores in-frame clones only, minus some. The data contain 50,000 to 65,000 clones, roughly 90% of them singletons. The sample was blood. The origin of the receptors is a boy younger than 18 with severe ulcerative colitis.

The genes are TRBV19 and TRBJ2-5; 11 bases line up with TRBD1. CDR1 is LNHDA and CDR2 is SQIVND in the germline V gene (reference sequence). V gave up 3 bases and J gave up 4 bases; unmatched junction bases: 7. This CDR3 contains 16 residues. The CDR3 DNA sequence: TGTGCCAGTAGTATTCACCCGGGACAGGGGGGAGAGACCCAGTACTTC. Translating it yields CASSIHPGQGGETQYF.

The genes are TRBV7-9 and TRBJ2-1; D is unclear. Between the trimmed V and J ends, which lost 7 bases and 0 bases, there was a span of 7 bases. The germline V gene has CDR1 SEHNR and CDR2 FQNEAQ (reference sequence). The CDR3 runs 13 residues. CDR3 loop: CASMRSSYNEQFF. In nucleotides, the CDR3 is TGTGCCAGCATGAGGAGCTCCTACAATGAGCAGTTCTTC.

The J gene is TRBJ2-2, the V gene TRBV5-1; 7 nucleotides align to TRBD1. Losses at the gene ends were 2 bases for V and 5 bases for J; bases not matched to a gene: 9. Per germline, CDR1 SGHRS and CDR2 YFSETQ. CDR3 length: 16 residues. The CDR3 DNA is TGCGCCAGCAGCTTCATACAGGGGAAGGGTACCGGGGAGCTGTTTTTT. Residues: CASSFIQGKGTGELFF.

The gene calls are TRBV7-2 and TRBJ2-2, with TRBD2 identical over 7 bases. After removal of 4 bases from V and 6 bases from J, the junction contained 14 bases not matched to a gene. CDR3 length: 17 residues. Per the germline V gene, CDR1 is SGHTA and CDR2 is FQGNSA. CDR3 sequence: CASSSPLGGSGPGELFF. In DNA form, the CDR3 reads TGTGCCAGCAGCTCCCCGCTGGGCGGTAGCGGGCCCGGGGAGCTGTTTTTT.

The chain carries TRBV5-4 and TRBJ2-7; 7 bases are shared with TRBD2. The germline gives CDR1 SGHNT, CDR2 YYREEE (reference sequence). J gave up 3 bases and V 0 bases, and 6 bases lay outside the gene matches. This CDR3 spans 15 amino acids. The CDR3 is CASSLEAGAVYEQYF. The CDR3 DNA sequence: TGTGCCAGCAGCTTGGAGGCGGGAGCGGTCTACGAGCAGTACTTC.

The genes are TRBV6-5 and TRBJ1-4; TRBD1 matches at 9 bases. This CDR3 is built from 14 residues. After removal of 6 bases from V and 7 bases from J, the junction contained 6 bases not matched to a gene. Germline lookup yields CDR1 MNHEY and CDR2 SVGAGI. Written as DNA, the CDR3 is TGTGCCAGCAGCACAGGGGGCCTAGGTGAAAAACTGTTTTTT. This encodes CASSTGGLGEKLFF.

This clone was observed a handful of times. CDR3 protein: CSVEMAGVRETQYF. In DNA, the CDR3 is TGCAGCGTTGAAATGGCGGGAGTTCGAGAGACCCAGTACTTC. The chain employs TRBV29-1 and TRBJ2-5; TRBD2 aligns across 7 bases. Germline CDR1 and CDR2: SQVTM and ANQGSEA. This CDR3 contains 14 residues. J lost 4 bases, V lost 2 bases, and 7 bases had no gene match.

This clone was seen once. This chain connects TRBV5-6 to TRBJ2-1; tentative D call: TRBD2 (6 bases). V was cut by 1 base and J by 7 bases, with 18 bases left in between. Germline V lookup: CDR1 SGHDT, CDR2 YYEEEE. This CDR3 comprises 16 residues. The CDR3, as DNA: TGTGCCAGCAGCTTGAGGGCGGCGGGAATTTGGAATGAGCAGTTCTTC. The encoded protein is CASSLRAAGIWNEQFF.

J is TRBJ1-2 and V is TRBV7-9, with D unresolved. V lost 4 bases, J lost 4 bases, and 16 bases lay in between. The CDR3 loop spans 15 amino acids. The V gene's germline CDR1 is SEHNR and CDR2 FQNEAQ (reference sequence). CDR3 in DNA: TGTGCCAGCAGCTCAATGGGAGGGATAGCCTATGGCTACACCTTC. This codes for CASSSMGGIAYGYTF.

The CDR3 protein is CASAPGTSGVNEQFF. For the CDR3, the DNA is TGTGCCAGTGCTCCAGGGACCTCCGGGGTAAATGAGCAGTTCTTC. V is TRBV2 and J is TRBJ2-1; D could derive from TRBD1 or TRBD2 (5 bases each). The germline CDR1 and CDR2 sequences are SNHLY and FYNNEI. There are 15 residues in the CDR3. V gave up 9 bases and J gave up 7 bases, with 22 bases separating them.

The chain joins TRBV29-1 to TRBJ2-7; TRBD2 agrees at 7 bases. The CDR3 totals 13 residues. V dropped 7 bases and J dropped 4; count of bases not matched to a gene: 10. CDR1 is SQVTM, CDR2 ANQGSEA, per germline. CDR3 in amino acids: CSAGLGRAYEQYF. The CDR3 DNA follows: TGCAGCGCGGGGCTGGGGAGGGCTTACGAGCAGTACTTC.

The chain couples TRBV7-9 to TRBJ2-5; 14 nucleotides agree with TRBD2. V shed 5 bases and J 0 bases; nucleotides not matched to a gene: 8. CDR3 length: 18 amino acids. Germline lookup yields CDR1 SEHNR and CDR2 FQNEAQ (reference sequence). The CDR3 protein is CASSRGLAGGPHQETQYF. The CDR3 DNA sequence: TGTGCCAGCAGCCGCGGACTAGCGGGAGGCCCGCACCAAGAGACCCAGTACTTC.

This clone was seen only a few times. CDR3 region: CASARDREGYTF. CDR3 nucleotides: TGTGCCAGCGCCCGGGACAGGGAGGGCTACACCTTC. This chain connects TRBV2 to TRBJ1-2, with TRBD1 matching 9 bases. The trim removed 8 bases at V and 8 bases at J, leaving 6 bases unmatched. The CDR3 loop spans 12 amino acids. The germline CDR1 and CDR2 sequences are SNHLY and FYNNEI.

The chain carries TRBV29-1 and TRBJ2-7; possible D gene TRBD1, 6 bases. CDR3 length: 12 residues. V was shortened by 6 bases and J by 0 bases, with 9 bases between the two germline ends. Germline values: CDR1 SQVTM, CDR2 ANQGSEA. The CDR3 DNA follows: TGCAGCGTCAGGACAGCCTCCTACGAGCAGTACTTC. Protein: CSVRTASYEQYF.

The chain's CDR3 is CASSPEGSGNEQFF. CDR3 DNA: TGTGCCAGCAGTCCAGAGGGCTCAGGGAATGAGCAGTTCTTC. J is TRBJ2-1 and V is TRBV7-9, with D possibly being TRBD1 or TRBD2 (5 bases each). This CDR3 spans 14 amino acids. Germline assignment: CDR1 SEHNR and CDR2 FQNEAQ (reference sequence). V lost 6 bases, J lost 7 bases, and 16 bases lay in between.

This sequence joins TRBV7-2 and TRBJ2-5; 8 bases align to TRBD2. Germline V gene data show CDR1 as SGHTA and CDR2 as FQGNSA. This CDR3 contains 17 residues. V shed 0 bases, J shed 6 bases, and the junction held 12 bases outside the gene matches. The CDR3 sequence: CASSLATGGALIQTQYF. The CDR3 bases are TGTGCCAGCAGCTTAGCAACGGGAGGGGCCCTCATCCAGACCCAGTACTTC.

The chain combines TRBV18 with TRBJ2-1; 13 nucleotides agree with TRBD2. After removal of 2 bases from V and 4 bases from J, the junction contained 2 bases not matched to a gene. The CDR3 runs 16 residues. Germline CDR1 and CDR2: KGHSH and LQKENI. CDR3 loop: CASSPLLAGGYNEQFF. Written as DNA, the CDR3 is TGTGCCAGCTCACCATTACTAGCGGGAGGGTACAATGAGCAGTTCTTC.

The J gene is TRBJ2-2, the V gene TRBV10-3; 8 bases align to TRBD2. Germline loops: CDR1 ENHRY, CDR2 SYGVKD. With 6 bases clipped from V and 1 base from J, the junction kept 16 bases outside the gene matches. The CDR3 loop spans 19 amino acids. CDR3 bases: TGTGCCATCAGCCAACCGGGACTAGTTGGATATGGGAACACCGGGGAGCTGTTTTTT. This encodes CAISQPGLVGYGNTGELFF.

V usage is TRBV6-6 and J usage is TRBJ2-1; no reliable D call. The CDR3 has 16 residues. Per the germline V gene, CDR1 is MNHNY and CDR2 is SVGAGI (reference sequence). V was clipped by 2 bases and J by 0 bases, with 11 bases between them. The CDR3 DNA sequence: TGTGCCAGCAGTTACCCTGACGGTAGCTCCTACAATGAGCAGTTCTTC. Protein product: CASSYPDGSSYNEQFF.

This chain uses TRBV18 with TRBJ2-1; D uncertain. The CDR3 sequence is 15 residues long. Per germline, CDR1 KGHSH and CDR2 LQKENI. V was cut by 0 bases and J by 7 bases, with 13 bases left in between. For the CDR3, the DNA is TGTGCCAGCTCACCACCCGTCAGAACAGAGAATGAGCAGTTCTTC. Residues: CASSPPVRTENEQFF. The entire variable domain, with the rest obtained from reference TRBV18 and TRBJ2-1, is as follows: NAGVMQNPRHLVRRRGQEARLRCSPMKGHSHVYWYRQLPEEGLKFMVYLQKENIIDESGMPKERFSAEFPKEGPSILRIQQVVRGDSAAYFCASSPPVRTENEQFFGPGTRLTVL.

This rearrangement joins TRBV30 to TRBJ1-2, with no clear D. Germline assignment: CDR1 GTSNPN and CDR2 SVGIG (reference sequence). The CDR3 is 13 amino acids. Trimming stripped 2 bases from V and 1 base from J, with 8 bases between. The CDR3 protein is CAWSRTDNYGYTF. CDR3 sequence (DNA): TGTGCCTGGAGTCGAACTGATAACTATGGCTACACCTTC. The full variable domain, rest sourced from reference TRBV30 and TRBJ1-2, is SQTIHQWPATLVQPVGSPLSLECTVEGTSNPNLYWYRQAAGRGLQLLFYSVGIGQISSEVPQNLSASRPQDRQFILSSKKLLLSDSGFYLCAWSRTDNYGYTFGSGTRLTVV.

J is TRBJ1-4 and V is TRBV11-2; possibly TRBD1 for D (5 bases). V lost 0 bases to trimming and J lost 7 bases, with 9 bases between them. Germline CDR1 SGHAT, CDR2 FQNNGV. There are 14 residues in the CDR3. CDR3 DNA: TGTGCCAGCAGCTTAGACAGGGCCTCTGAAAAACTGTTTTTT. Translated, it gives CASSLDRASEKLFF.

The chain joins TRBV6-5 to TRBJ2-5; D call uncertain. CDR1 is MNHEY and CDR2 is SVGAGI in the germline V gene. This CDR3 region has 14 residues. Trimming removed 2 bases from V and 0 bases from J, with 7 bases in between. In DNA, the CDR3 is TGTGCCAGCAGTTACGTGTCAGACCAAGAGACCCAGTACTTC. This codes for CASSYVSDQETQYF.